The clone carrying this TCR beta chain was seen more than once but under ten times. The sample is drawn from a study of identical twins. TCRdb re-called the 5' RACE reads through MiXCR, storing one row per CDR3 protein. The table shows around 550,000 distinct CDR3 sequences, with around 15% occurring only once. The CDR3 extends over 12 amino acids. Trimming cost V 6 bases and J 1 base, with 9 bases left between them. Germline V gene data show CDR1 as SQVTM and CDR2 as ANQGSEA. The same data also went into a second study, on yellow fever vaccine responses in identical twins.

The genes are TRBV29-1 and TRBJ1-2; no clear D. The clonotype originates from a woman under 30 in good health. Sequencing was carried out using CD4+ T cells sorted from blood. The CDR3 here is CSVATVNYGYTF. The CDR3 DNA reads TGCAGCGTAGCCACAGTTAACTATGGCTACACCTTC.